Listed below are T cell receptor beta chains from one sample, sequenced in a study of T-cell memory formation after mild COVID-19. TCRdb ran MiXCR on the 5' RACE reads and lists one entry per CDR3 protein. In the table there are about 620,000 distinct CDR3 sequences, about a sixth of which are singletons. The sequenced sample was PBMCs or a T cell subset sorted from them (not recorded which). The receptor source for this set is an adult woman who had mild COVID-19 (a few samples of this study predate the infection). Cell type and time point are not known. Both conserved end residues are part of each CDR3. A D gene is named only where the DNA matches it firmly. The listing skips clone size in some rows; elsewhere it reads once, few, many or a size class.

clone_size j_call v_call d_call cdr3_nt cdr3_aa
NA TRBJ2-5 TRBV30 NA TGTGCCTGGGGGACTTCGTACCAAGAGACCCAGTACTTC CAWGTSYQETQYF
many TRBJ2-1 TRBV7-8 TRBD2 TGTGCCAGCAGCTTAGGCGGGAGCGATGAGCAGTTCTTC CASSLGGSDEQFF
few TRBJ1-2 TRBV14 NA TGTGCCAGCAGCCAGGCGGCAGGGAGTCTCTATGGCTACACCTTC CASSQAAGSLYGYTF
many TRBJ1-1 TRBV5-1 TRBD1 TGCGCCAGCAGCCCTCGGACAGGAAAGGACACTGAAGCTTTCTTT CASSPRTGKDTEAFF
NA TRBJ2-1 TRBV6-2/TRBV6-3 TRBD2 TGTGCCAGCAGTTACTCTAGCGGGGGGCCCGCCGGCTCCTACAATGAGCAGTTCTTC CASSYSSGGPAGSYNEQFF
NA TRBJ1-2 TRBV11-3 NA TGTGCCAGCAGCTCCGACCTATCAGGGACTGGCTACACCTTC CASSSDLSGTGYTF
few TRBJ1-1 TRBV12-3/TRBV12-4 NA TGTGCCAGCAGTTTAGTAGTTGACAGAAGCTTCTTT CASSLVVDRSFF
NA TRBJ1-1 TRBV24-1 TRBD1 TGTGCCACCAGAGTCCCCCCGACAGGGGAGAACACTGAAGCTTTCTTT CATRVPPTGENTEAFF
few TRBJ2-2 TRBV7-8 NA TGTGCCAGCAGGACGGAGCCCACCGGGGAGCTGTTTTTT CASRTEPTGELFF
NA TRBJ2-5 TRBV19 NA TGTGCCAGCATGAACAGGGCCCAAGAGACCCAGTACTTC CASMNRAQETQYF
many TRBJ2-1 TRBV9 NA TGTGCCAGCAGCGTAGAAGGGGGGCAAGCGAATGAGCAGTTCTTC CASSVEGGQANEQFF
NA TRBJ2-7 TRBV6-2/TRBV6-3 TRBD1 TGTGCCAGCAGTTACTCAGGGGACAGAGTAGACGACTACGAGCTGGAGCAGTACTTC CASSYSGDRVDDYELEQYF
few TRBJ1-1 TRBV7-8 NA TGTGCCAGCAGCTTAGCGACCTATGGAACTGAAGCTTTCTTT CASSLATYGTEAFF
few TRBJ1-1 TRBV7-6 NA TGTGCCAGCAGCCATGGGACTAACACTGAAGCTTTCTTT CASSHGTNTEAFF
many TRBJ2-4 TRBV5-5 NA TGTGCCAGCAGCTTTCAGGGGGGAGTGACCAAAAACATTCAGTACTTC CASSFQGGVTKNIQYF
few TRBJ1-6 TRBV12-3/TRBV12-4 TRBD1 TGTGCCAGCAGTTCTCGGGACAGGGGGCCTAATTCACCCCTCCACTTT CASSSRDRGPNSPLHF
NA TRBJ2-1 TRBV4-1 NA TGCGCCAGCAGCCAAGATGAAGCAGGGTCGGGCAATGAGCAGTTCTTC CASSQDEAGSGNEQFF
NA TRBJ2-1 TRBV15 NA TGTGCCACCAGCAGAACTAGCAGGTACTACAATGAGCAGTTCTTC CATSRTSRYYNEQFF
NA TRBJ2-7 TRBV6-4 TRBD1 TGTGCCATTCCCCTGCCGGGACAGAGCTCCTACGAGCAGTACTTC CAIPLPGQSSYEQYF
NA TRBJ2-3 TRBV20-1 TRBD2 TGCAGCCCCCGGCGGGGGGGCACAGATACGCAGTATTTT CSPRRGGTDTQYF
few TRBJ2-1 TRBV24-1 NA TGTGCCACCAGTCCCCTGACAGAAAACAATGAGCAGTTCTTC CATSPLTENNEQFF
few TRBJ2-1 TRBV18 NA TGTGCCAGCTCACCACGATCAGGGGGGCACAATGAGCAGTTCTTC CASSPRSGGHNEQFF
few TRBJ2-7 TRBV4-3 NA TGCGCCAGCAGCCAATCTGCCTTATCCTACGAGCAGTACTTC CASSQSALSYEQYF
many TRBJ1-1 TRBV18 NA TGTGCCAGCTCACCACCGGGGGTCACTGAAGCTTTCTTT CASSPPGVTEAFF
many TRBJ2-6 TRBV10-3 NA TGTGCCAGCCAACCAGGAACTGGGGCCAACGTCCTGACTTTC CASQPGTGANVLTF
NA TRBJ2-7 TRBV5-1 NA TGCGCCAGCAGCCTGAAAGACGTAGGTTACTACGAGCAGTACTTC CASSLKDVGYYEQYF
many TRBJ2-7 TRBV29-1 NA TGCAGCGTTGAAAGCAAGGGGCACCACCCCTACGAGCAGTACTTC CSVESKGHHPYEQYF
few TRBJ2-1 TRBV4-2 NA TGTGCCAGCAGCCAAGATCAACAGGCTTACAATGAGCAGTTCTTC CASSQDQQAYNEQFF
many TRBJ2-7 TRBV2 NA TGTGCCAGCAGTGAGAGTAGCGTCACCTACGAGCAGTACTTC CASSESSVTYEQYF